This passage covers 18 T cell receptor beta chains from one sample sequenced in a study of T cell repertoires in cytomegalovirus infection (dated by TCRdb to between 2018 and 2020). This sample's treatment or condition label indicates: in vitro stimulation with specific CMV peptide epitopes to enrich CMV-specific T cells. The sample was run on an Illumina HiSeq 1500. Through fastp at Q25 and MiXCR, TCRdb rebuilt clones from the public reads, retaining in-frame beta chains. Rows with a matching CDR3 protein are joined into one entry that keeps the most common DNA and genes. Present in this sample are about 700,000 distinct CDR3 sequences, around a third of which were seen just once. Of the sample, about 20% falls within the top ten clones. The antigens these receptors bind are not known. This specimen consisted of cultured PBMCs, obtained from culture after CMV antigen stimulation. All receptors come from a human donor in good health (CMV status not recorded). Some clones in this sample may be carry-over from other donors' samples.

The V gene is TRBV12-3 or TRBV12-4, the J gene TRBJ2-5; 7 nucleotides match TRBD2. The CDR3 extends over 16 amino acids. After removal of 3 bases from V and 2 bases from J, the junction contained 9 bases not matched to a gene. The CDR3 is CASSFSASGLQETQYF. Written as DNA, the CDR3 is TGTGCCAGCAGTTTTTCTGCTAGCGGATTACAAGAGACCCAGTACTTC.

The chain combines TRBV20-1 with TRBJ2-4, with TRBD1 matching 7 bases. From germline, CDR1 is DFQATT and CDR2 SNEGSKA (reference sequence). V shed 4 bases and J 2 bases; nucleotides not matched to a gene: 5. There are 14 residues in the CDR3. CDR3: CSAITGVPKNIQYF. CDR3 DNA: TGCAGTGCTATCACAGGGGTCCCCAAAAACATTCAGTACTTC.

This clonotype was found many times. The V call is TRBV11-2, the J call TRBJ1-5, with D hard to call. The ends were cut back, 2 bases at V and 6 bases at J, with 8 bases in the middle. This CDR3 is built from 13 residues. Germline V CDR1 and CDR2: SGHAT, FQNNGV. The CDR3 region is CASSLFIGQPQHF. The CDR3 DNA follows: TGTGCCAGCAGCTTATTTATCGGTCAGCCCCAGCATTTT.

V gene TRBV20-1 combines with J gene TRBJ2-2; 8 positions match TRBD2. The ends lost 3 bases at V and 6 bases at J; junction bases unmatched: 3. This CDR3 comprises 13 residues. Germline assignment: CDR1 DFQATT and CDR2 SNEGSKA (reference sequence). The chain's CDR3 is CSASWREAGELFF. The CDR3 nucleotides read TGCAGTGCTAGCTGGCGGGAGGCCGGGGAGCTGTTTTTT.

The table lists this clonotype with a few counts. The chain couples TRBV2 to TRBJ1-2; 10 bases fit TRBD1. The V segment lost 6 bases and the J segment 7 bases; nucleotides outside the gene matches: 8. The CDR3 extends over 14 amino acids. CDR1 and CDR2 (germline): SNHLY, FYNNEI. The DNA for the CDR3 is TGTGCCAGCAGAGAGTGGACAGGGGGTTCTGGCTACACCTTC. The encoded protein is CASREWTGGSGYTF.

In this sample, this clonotype turned up a few times. The rearrangement joins TRBV11-3 to TRBJ2-3; 7 positions match TRBD1. Germline lookup yields CDR1 SGHNT and CDR2 YENEEA. The CDR3 contains 15 residues. The J segment lost 5 bases and the V segment lost 9 bases, leaving 14 bases of the junction unmatched. The CDR3 DNA is TGTGCCAGATGGGACAGTAGGAACGGTGGAGATACGCAGTATTTT. Amino acids: CARWDSRNGGDTQYF.

The rearrangement links TRBV14 to TRBJ1-1; D gene ambiguous. Germline V gene lookup returns CDR1 SGHDN and CDR2 FVKESK. V lost 1 base, J lost 6 bases, and 12 bases lay in between. The CDR3 is made up of 14 amino acids. CDR3 coding DNA: TGTGCCAGCAGCCAAGTAGTGGGTAGCGCTGAAGCTTTCTTT. As protein: CASSQVVGSAEAFF.

This clonotype appeared a few times. The chain combines TRBV7-2 with TRBJ2-2; 9 nucleotides align to TRBD1. V shed 5 bases, J shed 2 bases, and the junction held 3 bases outside the gene matches. The CDR3 has 15 residues. The germline gives CDR1 SGHTA, CDR2 FQGNSA. In nucleotides, the CDR3 is TGTGCCAGCAGCGACAGGGGGACAAACACCGGGGAGCTGTTTTTT. Its protein product is CASSDRGTNTGELFF.

This clonotype was counted a few times. The V gene is TRBV11-3, the J gene TRBJ2-1; no firm D call. The CDR3 runs to 14 residues. Trimming stripped 5 bases from V and 4 bases from J, with 12 bases between. Germline V lookup: CDR1 SGHNT, CDR2 YENEEA. CDR3 amino acids: CASSPTAMYNEQFF. The CDR3 bases are TGTGCCAGCAGCCCCACAGCCATGTACAATGAGCAGTTCTTC.

This clonotype was picked up many times. The chain couples TRBV2 to TRBJ1-1, with no clear D. Germline loops: CDR1 SNHLY, CDR2 FYNNEI. V was pared by 6 bases and J by 5 bases, with 13 bases between. The CDR3 sequence is 13 residues long. The CDR3 sequence is CASRQTPQTEAFF. The CDR3 DNA is TGTGCCAGCAGACAGACCCCGCAAACTGAAGCTTTCTTT. Full variable domain (outside the CDR3, taken from reference TRBV2 and TRBJ1-1): EPEVTQTPSHQVTQMGQEVILRCVPISNHLYFYWYRQILGQKVEFLVSFYNNEISEKSEIFDDQFSVERPDGSNFTLKIRSTKLEDSAMYFCASRQTPQTEAFFGQGTRLTVV.

This clonotype was seen just once. The chain is built from TRBV19 and TRBJ1-4; possible D gene TRBD1, 6 bases. This CDR3 spans 16 amino acids. Trimming removed 7 bases at V and 6 bases at J, with 21 bases between. Germline CDR1 LNHDA, CDR2 SQIVND (reference sequence). CDR3 coding DNA: TGTGCCAGTACCAAACGGGGGCCAGTAGGCCATGAAAAACTGTTTTTT. As protein: CASTKRGPVGHEKLFF.

The chain couples TRBV7-2 to TRBJ1-6; D is unclear. Germline lookup yields CDR1 SGHTA and CDR2 FQGNSA. This CDR3 is built from 14 residues. V was pared by 3 bases and J by 8 bases, with 11 bases between. The CDR3, as DNA: TGTGCCAGCAGCTTTACACCGGCGGATTCACCCCTCCACTTT. It encodes CASSFTPADSPLHF.

This rearrangement joins TRBV5-4 to TRBJ2-1; D is possibly TRBD1 or TRBD2 (6 bases each). The germline V and J ends were trimmed by 4 bases and 9 bases, with 20 bases remaining between them. The CDR3 is made up of 15 amino acids. The V gene's germline CDR1 is SGHNT and CDR2 YYREEE (reference sequence). CDR3 region: CASSLTSTGRIEQFF. The DNA for the CDR3 is TGTGCCAGCAGCCTAACAAGCACAGGGAGGATTGAGCAGTTCTTC.

This chain's CDR3 is CASSPLPGLQSSYNEQFF. The CDR3 region has the DNA TGTGCCAGCAGTCCTCTGCCGGGCCTCCAGAGCTCCTACAATGAGCAGTTCTTC. The chain has TRBV6-1 and TRBJ2-1; unclear D gene. The germline V gene encodes CDR1 MNHNS and CDR2 SASEGT. V was trimmed by 5 bases and J by 0 bases, leaving 20 bases between them. The CDR3 is 18 amino acids.

V gene TRBV20-1 combines with J gene TRBJ2-1; weak D call: TRBD2 (5 bases). The CDR3 totals 13 residues. In germline, CDR1 is DFQATT, CDR2 SNEGSKA (reference sequence). The V gene lost 7 bases and the J gene lost 6 bases, with 16 bases spanning the gap. The CDR3 DNA sequence: TGCAGTGTAATGTGGGAGAAGGTCAATGAGCAGTTCTTC. Protein: CSVMWEKVNEQFF.

The chain is built from TRBV7-6 and TRBJ2-5, with a weak D call TRBD2 (5 bases). CDR1 and CDR2 from the germline V gene are SGHVS and FNYEAQ. V lost 1 base and J lost 3, with 15 bases in between. The CDR3 loop spans 16 amino acids. CDR3 residues: CASSLVASDREETQYF. CDR3 sequence (DNA): TGTGCCAGCAGCTTAGTAGCGTCGGATAGGGAAGAGACCCAGTACTTC. Combining the CDR3 with reference TRBV7-6 and TRBJ2-5 gives the whole variable domain GAGVSQSPRYKVTKRGQDVALRCDPISGHVSLYWYRQALGQGPEFLTYFNYEAQQDKSGLPNDRFSAERPEGSISTLTIQRTEQRDSAMYRCASSLVASDREETQYFGPGTRLLVL.

V usage is TRBV19 and J usage is TRBJ2-1; D is unclear. Trimming removed 4 bases at V and 4 bases at J, with 11 bases between. The CDR3 spans 14 residues. Germline V gives CDR1 LNHDA, CDR2 SQIVND (reference sequence). The CDR3 spells CASSTLGRYNEQFF. For the CDR3, the DNA is TGTGCCAGTAGTACACTGGGTAGGTACAATGAGCAGTTCTTC.

The chain joins TRBV7-2 to TRBJ2-4, with 8 bases identical to TRBD2. CDR1 and CDR2 from the germline V gene are SGHTA and FQGNSA. J lost 5 bases, V lost 3 bases, and 3 bases had no gene match. The CDR3 is 14 residues long. The DNA for the CDR3 is TGTGCCAGCAGCTTGAGGCGGGGGGAAAACATTCAGTACTTC. Its translation: CASSLRRGENIQYF.